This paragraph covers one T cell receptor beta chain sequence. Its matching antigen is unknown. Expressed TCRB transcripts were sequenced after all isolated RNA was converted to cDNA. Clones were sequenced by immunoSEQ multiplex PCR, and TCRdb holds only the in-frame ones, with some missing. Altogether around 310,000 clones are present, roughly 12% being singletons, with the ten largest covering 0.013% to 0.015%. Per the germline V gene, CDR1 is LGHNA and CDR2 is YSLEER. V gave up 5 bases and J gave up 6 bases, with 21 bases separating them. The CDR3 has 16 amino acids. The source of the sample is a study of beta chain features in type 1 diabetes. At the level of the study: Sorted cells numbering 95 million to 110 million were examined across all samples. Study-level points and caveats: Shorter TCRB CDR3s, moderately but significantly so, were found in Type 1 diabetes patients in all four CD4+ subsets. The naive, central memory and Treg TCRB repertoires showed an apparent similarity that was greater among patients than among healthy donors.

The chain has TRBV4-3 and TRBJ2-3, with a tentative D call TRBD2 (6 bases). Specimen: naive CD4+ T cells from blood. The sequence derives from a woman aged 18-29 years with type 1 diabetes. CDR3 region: CASSTTGAAGSDTQYF. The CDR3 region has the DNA TGCGCCAGCAGCACAACCGGCGCGGCGGGATCGGATACGCAGTATTTT.